This entry lists 11 T cell receptor beta chains sequenced from one sample in a study of Graves' ophthalmopathy and Graves' hyperthyroidism. Amplification targeted the TCR beta CDR3 regions, with RNA transcripts as the source material. HTBI primers served in a first-round RT-PCR, which a second-round multiplex PCR followed. TCRdb itself ran the multiplex PCR reads through MiXCR, one entry per CDR3 protein. Altogether some 400,000 distinct CDR3 sequences are present, around 17% being singletons, with the ten largest covering roughly 1.6%. The specimen was peripheral blood. The receptors shown here come from a woman under 30 with Graves' ophthalmopathy.

The chain couples TRBV28 to TRBJ1-1; 7 bases match TRBD1. CDR1 is MDHEN and CDR2 is SYDVKM in the germline V gene. V trimming: 6 bases; J trimming: 10 bases; junction bases outside the gene matches: 17. This CDR3 spans 15 amino acids. CDR3 in amino acids: CASSISSGGVPGAFF. In nucleotides, the CDR3 is TGTGCCAGCAGCATATCCTCAGGGGGTGTCCCCGGAGCTTTCTTT.

The chain links TRBV28 to TRBJ2-7; 9 nucleotides line up with TRBD1. CDR3 length equals 13 residues. V gave up 2 bases and J gave up 7 bases; unmatched junction bases: 3. The germline V gene has CDR1 MDHEN and CDR2 SYDVKM. As DNA, the CDR3 is TGTGCCAGCAGTTTAACAGGGGGCAAAGAGCAGTACTTC. Its translation is CASSLTGGKEQYF.

This clonotype was counted ten times or more. The rearrangement uses TRBV25-1 and TRBJ1-3; a possible D gene is TRBD1 (6 bases). The germline V and J ends were trimmed by 1 base and 4 bases, with 8 bases remaining between them. The CDR3 is made up of 14 amino acids. Germline CDR1 MGHDK, CDR2 SYGVNS. The CDR3 DNA reads as TGTGCCAGCAGTGAATGGGGGCCAGGAAACACCATATATTTT. Translation gives CASSEWGPGNTIYF.

This clonotype appeared many times. The J gene is TRBJ2-5, the V gene TRBV5-6; unclear D gene. Germline lookup yields CDR1 SGHDT and CDR2 YYEEEE. The CDR3 consists of 14 residues. Trimming removed 3 bases from V and 1 base from J, with 10 bases in between. CDR3 bases: TGTGCCAGCAGCTGGGCTAGGATCCAAGAGACCCAGTACTTC. Its protein product is CASSWARIQETQYF.

In this sample, this clonotype turned up many times. The CDR3 nucleotides are TGCAGTGCTAGAGACCGGGACAGGGCTCAATGGGTAGATCAGCCCCAGCATTTT. It codes for CSARDRDRAQWVDQPQHF. This chain links TRBV20-1 with TRBJ1-5; 9 nucleotides agree with TRBD1. Germline V gene lookup returns CDR1 DFQATT and CDR2 SNEGSKA (reference sequence). The V and J ends lost 0 bases and 5 bases, in that order; junction bases with no gene match: 14. This CDR3 is built from 18 residues.

This clonotype was picked up many times. This chain's CDR3 is CASSHRFPNSYNSPLHF. The CDR3 DNA reads as TGTGCCAGCAGCCATCGCTTCCCGAATTCCTATAATTCACCCCTCCACTTT. V and J are TRBV14 and TRBJ1-6, with no clear D. Germline V gene sequence: CDR1 SGHDN, CDR2 FVKESK. The CDR3 has 17 amino acids. V lost 3 bases and J 1 base, leaving 13 bases between the germline ends.

This clonotype was counted ten times or more. V and J are TRBV6-5 and TRBJ2-5, with a tentative D call TRBD2 (5 bases). Trimming cost V 6 bases and J 5 bases, with 13 bases left between them. The CDR3 loop spans 13 amino acids. From germline, CDR1 is MNHEY and CDR2 SVGAGI. The CDR3 coding sequence is TGTGCCAGCAGCCGCGGGTATGAGGAGACCCAGTACTTC. Translating gives CASSRGYEETQYF.

This clonotype was recorded many times. The rearrangement uses TRBV11-3 and TRBJ2-7; the D gene is possibly TRBD1 (8 bases). Trimming removed 6 bases at V and 0 bases at J, with 24 bases between. This CDR3 contains 18 residues. The germline V gene has CDR1 SGHNT and CDR2 YENEEA. The chain's CDR3 is CASRGLGQGGKSSYEQYF. For the CDR3, the DNA is TGTGCCAGCAGAGGACTAGGACAGGGTGGAAAAAGCTCCTACGAGCAGTACTTC.

This clonotype was seen at least ten times. The chain has TRBV29-1 and TRBJ1-1, with TRBD1 identical over 7 bases. The V gene's germline CDR1 is SQVTM and CDR2 ANQGSEA. The length of the CDR3 is 13 residues. The J segment lost 4 bases and the V segment lost 6 bases, leaving 8 bases of the junction unmatched. The CDR3 region is CSVNRGRGTEAFF. CDR3 DNA: TGCAGCGTGAACAGGGGTAGGGGCACTGAAGCTTTCTTT.

In its sample, this clonotype was seen many times. The chain uses TRBV20-1 and TRBJ1-3, with D maybe TRBD1 (6 bases). Germline CDR1 and CDR2: DFQATT and SNEGSKA (reference sequence). V shed 1 base and J shed 2 bases, with 15 bases lying between them. This CDR3 has 16 residues. The DNA of the CDR3 is TGCAGTGCTAGAGTTCACGGGGGCCCTCCTGGAAACACCATATATTTT. Translated: CSARVHGGPPGNTIYF.

This clonotype showed up just a few times. The chain joins TRBV6-2 or TRBV6-3 to TRBJ1-1; D is perhaps TRBD1 (5 bases). The germline gives CDR1 MNHEY, CDR2 SVGEGT. CDR3 length: 15 residues. Trimming removed 11 bases from V and 0 bases from J, with 19 bases in between. The CDR3 nucleotides are TGTGCCGCGGGGGACCTCGGGCCGATGAACACTGAAGCTTTCTTT. Protein sequence: CAAGDLGPMNTEAFF.